These 4 T cell receptor beta chains came from one sample sequenced in a study of glioma-infiltrating T cells after dendritic cell vaccination. Produced via immunoSEQ multiplex PCR; TCRdb's table is partial and in-frame only. The sample records under 40,000 clones, 85% to 95% being singletons. Source: blood, taken before dendritic cell vaccination. These receptors originate from a human donor with glioblastoma.

CDR3 in amino acids: CASSVTRLETQYF. The DNA for the CDR3 is TGCGCCAGCAGCGTGACTCGCTTGGAGACCCAGTACTTC. The V and J genes are TRBV5-1 and TRBJ2-5; D gene ambiguous. The V and J ends lost 4 bases and 5 bases respectively, with 12 bases between them. Germline-derived CDR1 and CDR2 are SGHRS and YFSETQ. The CDR3 sequence is 13 residues long.

The V and J genes are TRBV6-1 and TRBJ1-5; D gene ambiguous. The CDR3 has 14 amino acids. The germline V and J ends were trimmed by 6 bases and 4 bases, with 13 bases remaining between them. CDR1 is MNHNS and CDR2 is SASEGT in the germline V gene. This CDR3 reads CASREQNLNQPQHF. Here the CDR3 DNA reads TGTGCCAGCAGGGAACAGAACCTTAATCAGCCCCAGCATTTT.

This sequence joins TRBV10-1 and TRBJ2-3; a possible D gene is TRBD2 (6 bases). Trimming pared 7 bases from V and 1 base from J, leaving 15 bases between. Germline V CDR1 and CDR2: WNHNN, SYGVQD (reference sequence). CDR3 length: 15 amino acids. CDR3 DNA sequence: TGCGCCAGCAACCCGAGCGGGTCCGGCACAGATACGCAGTATTTT. Translating gives CASNPSGSGTDTQYF.

This clone came up once. The rearrangement uses TRBV6-1 and TRBJ2-7; TRBD2 might be the D (5 bases). This CDR3 contains 13 residues. V was pared by 7 bases and J by 2 bases, with 12 bases between. Germline V CDR1 and CDR2: MNHNS, SASEGT. CDR3 sequence: CASNLERAYEQYF. As DNA, the CDR3 is TGTGCCAGCAACCTCGAGAGGGCCTACGAGCAGTACTTC.